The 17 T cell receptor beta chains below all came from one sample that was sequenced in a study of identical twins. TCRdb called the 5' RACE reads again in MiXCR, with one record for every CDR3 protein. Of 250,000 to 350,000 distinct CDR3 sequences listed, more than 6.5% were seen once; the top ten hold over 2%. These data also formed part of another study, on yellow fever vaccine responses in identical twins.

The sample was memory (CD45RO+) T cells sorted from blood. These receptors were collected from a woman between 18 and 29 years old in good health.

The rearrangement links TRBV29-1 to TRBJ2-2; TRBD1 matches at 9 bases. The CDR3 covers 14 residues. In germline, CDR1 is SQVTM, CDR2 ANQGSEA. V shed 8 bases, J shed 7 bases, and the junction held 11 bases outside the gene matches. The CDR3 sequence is CSPGGDRGFGELFF. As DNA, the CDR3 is TGCAGCCCGGGGGGTGACAGGGGGTTCGGGGAGCTGTTTTTT.

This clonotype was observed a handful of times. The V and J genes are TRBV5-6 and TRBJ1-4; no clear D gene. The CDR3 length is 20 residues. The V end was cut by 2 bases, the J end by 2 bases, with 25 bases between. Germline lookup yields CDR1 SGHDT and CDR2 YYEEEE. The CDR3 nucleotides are TGTGCCAGCAGCTTTACTACCGGAACAGCCATAGACCCCACTAATGAAAAACTGTTTTTT. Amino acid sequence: CASSFTTGTAIDPTNEKLFF.

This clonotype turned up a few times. CDR3 sequence: CSARVSDNNSPLHF. The CDR3 DNA sequence: TGCAGTGCTAGAGTTTCAGACAATAATTCACCCCTCCACTTT. This sequence joins TRBV20-1 and TRBJ1-6; no firm D call. CDR3 size: 14 residues. Germline assignment: CDR1 DFQATT and CDR2 SNEGSKA (reference sequence). Between the trimmed V and J ends, which lost 1 base and 5 bases, there was a span of 9 bases.

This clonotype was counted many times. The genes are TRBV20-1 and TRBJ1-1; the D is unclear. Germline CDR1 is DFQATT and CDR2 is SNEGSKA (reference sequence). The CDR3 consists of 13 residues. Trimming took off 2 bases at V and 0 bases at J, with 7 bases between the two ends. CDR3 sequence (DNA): TGCAGTGCTAGAACGGGCCTGAACACTGAAGCTTTCTTT. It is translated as CSARTGLNTEAFF.

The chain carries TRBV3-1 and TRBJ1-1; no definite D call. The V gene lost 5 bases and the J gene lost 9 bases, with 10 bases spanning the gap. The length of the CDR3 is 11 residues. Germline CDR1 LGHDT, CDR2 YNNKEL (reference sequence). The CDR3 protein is CASSEASKAFF. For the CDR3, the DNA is TGTGCCAGCAGCGAAGCAAGTAAAGCTTTCTTT.

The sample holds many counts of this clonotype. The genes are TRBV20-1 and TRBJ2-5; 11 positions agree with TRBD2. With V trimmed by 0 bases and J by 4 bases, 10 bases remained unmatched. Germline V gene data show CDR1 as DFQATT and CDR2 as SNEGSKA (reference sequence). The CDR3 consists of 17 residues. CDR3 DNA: TGCAGTGCTAGAGATTGGGTTGATAGCGGGAGGGGAGAGACCCAGTACTTC. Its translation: CSARDWVDSGRGETQYF.

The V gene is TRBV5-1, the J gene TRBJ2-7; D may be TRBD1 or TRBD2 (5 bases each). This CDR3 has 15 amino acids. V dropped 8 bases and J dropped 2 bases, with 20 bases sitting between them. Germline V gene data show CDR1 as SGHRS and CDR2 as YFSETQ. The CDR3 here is CARGVFAWGTYEQYV. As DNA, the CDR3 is TGCGCCAGGGGTGTATTTGCATGGGGGACCTACGAGCAGTACGTC.

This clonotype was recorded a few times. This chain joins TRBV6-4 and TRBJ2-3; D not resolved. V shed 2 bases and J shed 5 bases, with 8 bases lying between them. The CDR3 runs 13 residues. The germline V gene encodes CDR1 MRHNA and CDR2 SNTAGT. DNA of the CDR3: TGTGCCAGCAGTGACAGGGTGGAAGATACGCAGTATTTT. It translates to CASSDRVEDTQYF.

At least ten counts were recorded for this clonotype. This CDR3 is CASSPPVLGGKTQYF. The DNA for the CDR3 is TGTGCCAGCAGCCCACCTGTCTTGGGGGGGAAGACCCAGTACTTC. The V and J genes are TRBV5-5 and TRBJ2-5; TRBD2 matches 7 bases. CDR1 and CDR2 from the germline V gene are SGHKS and YYEKEE (reference sequence). V dropped 4 bases and J dropped 6; count of bases not matched to a gene: 12. The CDR3 is 15 residues long. The full variable domain, in which reference TRBV5-5 and TRBJ2-5 provide the parts outside the CDR3, is DAGVTQSPTHLIKTRGQQVTLRCSPISGHKSVSWYQQVLGQGPQFIFQYYEKEERGRGNFPDRFSARQFPNYSSELNVNALLLGDSALYLCASSPPVLGGKTQYFGPGTRLLVL.

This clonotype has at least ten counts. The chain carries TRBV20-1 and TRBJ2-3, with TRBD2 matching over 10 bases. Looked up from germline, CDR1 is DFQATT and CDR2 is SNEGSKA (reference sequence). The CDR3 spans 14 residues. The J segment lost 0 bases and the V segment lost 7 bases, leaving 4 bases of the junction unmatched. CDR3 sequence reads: CSGVAGGSTDTQYF. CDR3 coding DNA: TGCAGTGGAGTAGCGGGAGGTAGCACAGATACGCAGTATTTT.

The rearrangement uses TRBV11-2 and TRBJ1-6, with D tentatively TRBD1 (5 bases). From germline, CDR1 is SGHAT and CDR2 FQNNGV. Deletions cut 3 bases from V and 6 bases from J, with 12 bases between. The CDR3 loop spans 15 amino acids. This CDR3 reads CASSFFGATNSPLHF. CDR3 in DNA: TGTGCCAGCAGCTTTTTTGGGGCGACTAATTCACCCCTCCACTTT.

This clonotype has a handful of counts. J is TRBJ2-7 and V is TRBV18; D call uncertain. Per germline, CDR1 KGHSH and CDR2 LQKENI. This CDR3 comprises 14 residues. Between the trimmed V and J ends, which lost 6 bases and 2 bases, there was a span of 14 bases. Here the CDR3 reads CASSPSATTYEQYF. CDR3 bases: TGTGCCAGCTCGCCGTCGGCTACTACCTACGAGCAGTACTTC.

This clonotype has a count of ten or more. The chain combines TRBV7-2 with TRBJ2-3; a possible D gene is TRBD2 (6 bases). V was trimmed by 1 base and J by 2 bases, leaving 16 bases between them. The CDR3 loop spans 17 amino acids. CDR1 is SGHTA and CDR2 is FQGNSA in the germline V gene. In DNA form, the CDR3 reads TGTGCCAGCAGCTTAGGACTAGGAGGCCCAACCACAGATACGCAGTATTTT. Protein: CASSLGLGGPTTDTQYF. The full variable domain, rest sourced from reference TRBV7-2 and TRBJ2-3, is GAGVSQSPSNKVTEKGKDVELRCDPISGHTALYWYRQSLGQGLEFLIYFQGNSAPDKSGLPSDRFSAERTGGSVSTLTIQRTQQEDSAVYLCASSLGLGGPTTDTQYFGPGTRLTVL.

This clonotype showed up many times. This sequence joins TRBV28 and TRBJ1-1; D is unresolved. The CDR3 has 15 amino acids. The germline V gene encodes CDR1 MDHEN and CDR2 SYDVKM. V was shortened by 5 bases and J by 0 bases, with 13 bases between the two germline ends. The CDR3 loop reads CASSQIGVMNTEAFF. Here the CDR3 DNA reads TGTGCCAGCAGTCAAATCGGGGTCATGAACACTGAAGCTTTCTTT.

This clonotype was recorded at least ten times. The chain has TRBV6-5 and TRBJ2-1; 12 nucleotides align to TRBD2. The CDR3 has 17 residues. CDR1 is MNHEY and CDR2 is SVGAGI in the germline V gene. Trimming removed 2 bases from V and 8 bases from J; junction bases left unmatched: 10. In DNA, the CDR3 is TGTGCCAGCAGTTACAGGCTTCTAGCGGGAGGGATGTATGAGCAGTTCTTC. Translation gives CASSYRLLAGGMYEQFF.

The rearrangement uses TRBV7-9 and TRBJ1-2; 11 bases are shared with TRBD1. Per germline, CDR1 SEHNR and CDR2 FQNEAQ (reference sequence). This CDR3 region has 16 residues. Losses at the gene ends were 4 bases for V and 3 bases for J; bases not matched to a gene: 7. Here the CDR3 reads CASSSQRTGGDYGYTF. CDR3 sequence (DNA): TGTGCCAGCAGCTCACAAAGGACAGGGGGCGACTATGGCTACACCTTC.

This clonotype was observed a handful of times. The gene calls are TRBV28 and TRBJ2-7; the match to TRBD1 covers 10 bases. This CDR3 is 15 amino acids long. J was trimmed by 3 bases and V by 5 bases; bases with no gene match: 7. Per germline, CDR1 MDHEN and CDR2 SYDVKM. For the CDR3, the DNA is TGTGCCAGCAGTGGGCATCGGGACAGGGGCTACGAGCAGTACTTC. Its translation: CASSGHRDRGYEQYF.